A single sample is the source of the 3 T cell receptor beta chains below, sequenced in a study of T-cell reconstitution after alpha-beta-depleted transplantation in children. TCRbeta library preparation incorporated unique molecular identifiers. TCRdb independently ran MiXCR on the PCR reads; one entry per CDR3 protein. This sample has 19,000 or so distinct CDR3 sequences; around 13% occur once, and the top ten carry 35%. The specimen comprised PBMCs, mostly from graft donor cells, sampled 60 days after TCRalphabeta/CD19-depleted stem cell transplant. Receptors were obtained from a female patient aged 2 to 10 who had a stem cell transplant for congenital amegakaryocytic thrombocytopenia, so the T cells may come from the graft donor.

This clonotype was seen repeatedly, ten times or more. The chain recombines TRBV20-1 with TRBJ2-7; the match to TRBD1 covers 7 bases. V was pared by 4 bases and J by 3 bases, with 3 bases of the junction left unmatched. Germline loops: CDR1 DFQATT, CDR2 SNEGSKA (reference sequence). The CDR3 sequence is 12 residues long. Here the CDR3 DNA reads TGCAGTGCTACCGGGACAGACTACGAGCAGTACTTC. This gives the protein CSATGTDYEQYF.

At least ten counts were recorded for this clonotype. The chain recombines TRBV12-3 or TRBV12-4 with TRBJ2-7; D is ambiguous. Trimming took 7 bases from V and 4 from J, leaving 14 bases between them. The CDR3 consists of 13 residues. The CDR3 DNA is TGTGCCAGCACCCAGACCCTGGAATACGAGCAGTACTTC. Translated: CASTQTLEYEQYF.

At least ten counts were recorded for this clonotype. This rearrangement joins TRBV29-1 to TRBJ1-2, with D tentatively TRBD1 (5 bases). Germline V gene sequence: CDR1 SQVTM, CDR2 ANQGSEA. The V gene lost 4 bases and the J gene lost 4 bases, with 13 bases spanning the gap. The length of the CDR3 is 13 residues. In nucleotides, the CDR3 is TGCAGCGTTGTGGGGACGGGATTCTATGGCTACACCTTC. Translated: CSVVGTGFYGYTF.